The clone carrying this T cell receptor (beta chain) was seen once. Its antigen is as yet unknown. The entry originates in a study of radiation and T cells in renal cell carcinoma. Study-wide background: Nephrectomy followed 15 Gy stereotactic body radiation by 4 weeks. Study findings and constraints: No pretreatment tumor biopsies were available for baseline clonotypes.

The sample's time point: blood 2 weeks post-SBRT. Sample treatment: 15 Gy SBRT to primary tumor, nephrectomy 4 weeks later. Radiation-treated patients gave blood at baseline, week 2 and week 4. The patient's renal cell carcinoma had clear cell pathology. The CDR3 totals 13 residues. V gave up 3 bases and J gave up 5 bases, with 10 bases separating them. Germline assignment: CDR1 SGHRS and CDR2 YFSETQ. Sequencing was performed with immunoSEQ multiplex PCR; in TCRdb, only in-frame clones are kept and a portion is missing. This table has around 70,000 clones, 82% appearing once. The sequences come from blood, collected from a patient whose treatment included radiotherapy and nephrectomy. The source of this sequence is a man in his sixties with renal cell carcinoma. This chain uses TRBV5-1 with TRBJ2-3, with a possible D match to TRBD2 (5 bases). The CDR3 nucleotides read TGCGCCAGCAGCTCCCTAGCCGAAGATACGCAGTATTTT. It codes for CASSSLAEDTQYF.